This TCR beta chain was identified during a study of blood T cell repertoires in COVID-19. As for the study in general: In each case, the material was cDNA or gDNA derived from T cells, B-cell-depleted T cells, or PBMCs.

The CDR3 spans 15 residues. Germline loops: CDR1 LNHDA, CDR2 SQIVND (reference sequence). V was pared by 5 bases and J by 6 bases, with 9 bases of the junction left unmatched. Method: immunoSEQ multiplex PCR; TCRdb's copy keeps in-frame clones and lacks some. The top ten clones hold about 1.5% of a sample with 170,000 or so clones, 65% to 90% of them seen once. V gene TRBV19 combines with J gene TRBJ2-7; 11 bases fit TRBD2. This TCR was recovered from a human donor in a cohort sampled during active COVID-19. The sample was peripheral blood. CDR3 loop: CASSPLAGGFSEQYF. Here the CDR3 DNA reads TGTGCCAGTAGTCCCCTAGCGGGGGGTTTCAGCGAGCAGTACTTC. Together with reference TRBV19 and TRBJ2-7, the CDR3 gives the full variable domain: DGGITQSPKYLFRKEGQNVTLSCEQNLNHDAMYWYRQDPGQGLRLIYYSQIVNDFQKGDIAEGYSVSREKKESFPLTVTSAQKNPTAFYLCASSPLAGGFSEQYFGPGTRLTVT.